This T cell receptor beta chain stems from a study of blood T cell repertoires in COVID-19. Study-wide context: Sites across the United States, Italy and Spain contributed samples from acute and convalescent COVID-19. T cells, B-cell-depleted T cells, or PBMCs supplied cDNA or gDNA.

TCRdb's copy holds only in-frame clones and misses some; the assay was immunoSEQ multiplex PCR. Among about 280,000 clones listed, roughly 80% were seen once. J lost 6 bases, V lost 8 bases, and 21 bases had no gene match. This CDR3 has 17 amino acids. Germline V CDR1 and CDR2: GTSNPN, SVGIG (reference sequence). Those designated as exposed participants met a COVID-19 case within 2 weeks before study entry. The specimen was PBMCs or T cells enriched from blood (not recorded which). The receptor was derived from a man aged 40-55 years who had been exposed to COVID-19. V is TRBV30 and J is TRBJ2-3; 9 bases line up with TRBD2. The CDR3: CAGNRGFSGSGGDTQYF. The CDR3 nucleotides read TGTGCCGGAAACAGGGGCTTTAGCGGGAGTGGGGGGGATACGCAGTATTTT.